This T cell receptor beta chain was obtained from a study of neurological immune-mediated disorders. Study-wide points: No CDR3 amino acid sequences recurred among expanded clones across subjects, suggesting private repertoires in all groups.

V was cut by 2 bases and J by 4 bases, with 14 bases left in between. From germline, CDR1 is MNHEY and CDR2 SVGAGI. The CDR3 covers 15 residues. The making of cDNA relied on 5'RACE with 10-nucleotide random UMIs. TCRdb independently ran MiXCR on the 5' RACE reads; one entry per CDR3 protein. In the table there are about 21,000 distinct CDR3 sequences, 5% to 7% of which are singletons. Points on this clonotype: Its matching antigen is unknown. Because the CDR3 is missing its conserved closing phenylalanine or tryptophan, this is likely a read error.

The cell input for sorted libraries was roughly 900,000, and those cells were CD4+ or CD8+ T cells. The sequencing sample was made of CD8+ T cells from blood. This clonotype originated in a man aged 18 to 29 in good health. V and J are TRBV6-5 and TRBJ2-5; no clear D gene. The CDR3, as DNA: TGTGCCAGCAGTTACAGTCGTCCTCCCGCAGAGACCCAGTACGTC. Residues: CASSYSRPPAETQYV.